The 28 T cell receptor beta chains in this list originate from one sample, sequenced in a study of blood T cell repertoires in COVID-19 (dated by TCRdb to the early 2020s). The method behind the library was the immunoSEQ multiplex PCR assay. Imported from immuneACCESS, the table was reduced by TCRdb to in-frame sequences with V and J called. These copies leave out some clones; in studies compared against another copy, an unresolved V gene accounts for under half, and the cause of the remainder is not known. This sample lists around 24,000 clones; more than 75% were detected once. The leading ten clones occupy 25% to 30% of the sample. The sample was peripheral blood. Receptors were obtained from a human donor with active COVID-19. The donor label of this sample is uncertain.

The chain employs TRBV28 and TRBJ1-2; D possibly corresponds to TRBD1 (6 bases). V lost 7 bases and J lost 4, with 13 bases in between. Germline V CDR1 and CDR2: MDHEN, SYDVKM. The CDR3 has 13 amino acids. CDR3 residues: CASTLTGIYGYTF. In DNA, the CDR3 is TGTGCCAGCACCCTCACAGGGATCTATGGCTACACCTTC.

The chain has TRBV6-5 and TRBJ2-1; the match to TRBD1 covers 9 bases. Trimming cost V 8 bases and J 4 bases; bases outside gene matches: 9. Germline CDR1 and CDR2: MNHEY and SVGAGI. The CDR3 spans 15 residues. CDR3 bases: TGTGCCAGCGGACTGGGACAGGGCCGATACAATGAGCAGTTCTTC. Its protein is CASGLGQGRYNEQFF.

V is TRBV4-1 and J is TRBJ1-1; D is unclear. This CDR3 has 17 residues. Trimming left V 0 bases short and J 0 bases short, with 14 bases between. Germline assignment: CDR1 MGHRA and CDR2 YSYEKL. The CDR3, as DNA: TGCGCCAGCAGCCAAGAGCCGGTTGCGGCAATGAACACTGAAGCTTTCTTT. It encodes CASSQEPVAAMNTEAFF.

The chain is built from TRBV4-2 and TRBJ2-5; no clear D gene. The CDR3 extends over 12 amino acids. CDR1 and CDR2 (germline): LGHNA, YNFKEQ. Deletions cut 4 bases from V and 5 bases from J, with 8 bases between. CDR3 coding DNA: TGTGCCAGCAGCCCTTCTTCCGAGACCCAGTACTTC. It translates to CASSPSSETQYF.

This clone occurred a few times. This chain uses TRBV27 with TRBJ1-4, with a possible D match to TRBD1 (6 bases). CDR3 size: 16 residues. V lost 7 bases, J lost 4 bases, and 19 bases lay in between. Per germline, CDR1 MNHEY and CDR2 SMNVEV (reference sequence). The CDR3 nucleotides read TGTGCCAGCATCTCGAAGAGGACAGAAGTTAATGAAAAACTGTTTTTT. It translates to CASISKRTEVNEKLFF.

The rearrangement uses TRBV4-3 and TRBJ2-3; 7 bases align to TRBD2. CDR1 is LGHNA and CDR2 is YSLEER in the germline V gene. The CDR3 consists of 15 residues. V shed 4 bases and J 5 bases; nucleotides not matched to a gene: 9. The CDR3 region is CASSLSGDRGDTQYF. CDR3 coding DNA: TGCGCCAGCAGCCTCAGCGGGGACCGGGGAGATACGCAGTATTTT.

The chain combines TRBV2 with TRBJ1-1; unclear D gene. Germline CDR1 reads SNHLY; CDR2 reads FYNNEI. The ends were cut back, 6 bases at V and 0 bases at J, with 14 bases in the middle. This CDR3 contains 15 residues. CDR3 sequence: CASSESPRMNTEAFF. CDR3 sequence (DNA): TGTGCCAGCAGCGAGTCCCCGAGGATGAACACTGAAGCTTTCTTT.

This clone was recorded once. V gene TRBV7-3 combines with J gene TRBJ2-7; 7 nucleotides agree with TRBD1. This CDR3 is built from 14 residues. The V and J ends lost 3 bases and 2 bases, in that order; junction bases with no gene match: 4. The germline CDR1 and CDR2 sequences are SGHTA and FQGTGA. This chain's CDR3 is CASSLETGPYEQYF. DNA of the CDR3: TGTGCCAGCAGCTTGGAGACAGGGCCCTACGAGCAGTACTTC.

The chain employs TRBV6-2 or TRBV6-3 and TRBJ1-1; weak D call: TRBD1 (5 bases). Germline V gene sequence: CDR1 MNHEY, CDR2 SVGEGT. The length of the CDR3 is 15 residues. Between the trimmed V and J ends, which lost 2 bases and 4 bases, there was a span of 14 bases. Written as DNA, the CDR3 is TGTGCCAGCAGTTACCCGGCGGGGGGGTTCACTGAAGCTTTCTTT. This translates into CASSYPAGGFTEAFF.

V and J are TRBV18 and TRBJ1-4; no firm D call. CDR1 KGHSH and CDR2 LQKENI come from the germline V gene. V lost 3 bases and J 0 bases, leaving 11 bases between the germline ends. The CDR3 runs to 16 residues. CDR3 protein: CASSPVAITTNEKLFF. CDR3 DNA: TGTGCCAGCTCACCGGTAGCAATTACAACTAATGAAAAACTGTTTTTT.

In this sample, this clone turned up once. V and J are TRBV27 and TRBJ2-3, with D perhaps matching TRBD2 (5 bases). Germline V CDR1 and CDR2: MNHEY, SMNVEV (reference sequence). Trimming removed 5 bases at V and 2 bases at J, with 14 bases between. CDR3 length equals 15 residues. The DNA of the CDR3 is TGTGCCAGCAGTCCGTGGGAGCGGTACACAGATACGCAGTATTTT. The encoded protein is CASSPWERYTDTQYF.

The CDR3: CASSYYRSNSNQPQHF. The CDR3 DNA follows: TGTGCCAGCAGTTACTATAGGAGCAATAGCAATCAGCCCCAGCATTTT. The gene calls are TRBV6-6 and TRBJ1-5; D gene unclear. The CDR3 length is 16 residues. The V end was cut by 1 base, the J end by 0 bases, with 10 bases between. Germline V gene sequence: CDR1 MNHNY, CDR2 SVGAGI (reference sequence).

The chain combines TRBV6-5 with TRBJ2-5; D is ambiguous. Germline V gene lookup returns CDR1 MNHEY and CDR2 SVGAGI. The CDR3 contains 13 residues. V was cut by 2 bases and J by 1 base, with 5 bases left in between. The CDR3, as DNA: TGTGCCAGCAGTTACGGCGGCCAAGAGACCCAGTACTTC. It yields the protein CASSYGGQETQYF.

The gene calls are TRBV4-1 and TRBJ1-4, with 9 bases fitting TRBD1. Trimming removed 3 bases from V and 8 bases from J; junction bases left unmatched: 7. Germline V gene sequence: CDR1 MGHRA, CDR2 YSYEKL. This CDR3 has 15 amino acids. CDR3 bases: TGCGCCAGCAGCCAGGCCCTCGGACAGGGGGAAAAACTGTTTTTT. The encoded protein is CASSQALGQGEKLFF.

This clone was recorded a few times. The chain is built from TRBV6-1 and TRBJ1-6; possibly TRBD1 for D (6 bases). The V end lost 2 bases, the J end lost 9 bases, and 11 bases lay between the germline ends. The CDR3 contains 14 residues. Germline V lookup: CDR1 MNHNS, CDR2 SASEGT. Here the CDR3 reads CASSELAGASPLHF. CDR3 coding DNA: TGTGCCAGCAGTGAATTGGCAGGGGCTTCACCCCTCCACTTT.

The V gene is TRBV12-3 or TRBV12-4, the J gene TRBJ2-7; a weak D match, TRBD2 (5 bases). Trimming took 2 bases from V and 3 from J, leaving 8 bases between them. The CDR3 consists of 13 residues. The CDR3 DNA is TGTGCCAGCAGTTTACGGGGTGTCTACGAGCAGTACTTC. Its translation is CASSLRGVYEQYF.

The CDR3 region is CASSIDFYEQYF. In DNA form, the CDR3 reads TGCGCCAGCAGCATAGACTTCTACGAGCAGTACTTC. The rearrangement joins TRBV5-1 to TRBJ2-7; D unclear. The germline V gene encodes CDR1 SGHRS and CDR2 YFSETQ. The length of the CDR3 is 12 residues. Trimming stripped 4 bases from V and 3 bases from J, with 8 bases between. The full variable domain, rest sourced from reference TRBV5-1 and TRBJ2-7, is KAGVTQTPRYLIKTRGQQVTLSCSPISGHRSVSWYQQTPGQGLQFLFEYFSETQRNKGNFPGRFSGRQFSNSRSEMNVSTLELGDSALYLCASSIDFYEQYFGPGTRLTVT.

The chain has TRBV7-3 and TRBJ2-2; 7 nucleotides line up with TRBD1. V lost 2 bases and J lost 4; bases outside the gene matches: 4. Per germline, CDR1 SGHTA and CDR2 FQGTGA. CDR3 size: 15 residues. CDR3 coding DNA: TGTGCCAGCAGCTTATCGGGGACAGCCACCGGGGAGCTGTTTTTT. Translation gives CASSLSGTATGELFF.

This clone was counted only a few times. The chain employs TRBV28 and TRBJ2-1; 7 bases agree with TRBD2. The V and J ends lost 8 bases and 9 bases, in that order; junction bases with no gene match: 19. The CDR3 has 16 amino acids. The V gene's germline CDR1 is MDHEN and CDR2 SYDVKM. CDR3 sequence: CASGYQREVPMSEQFF. The CDR3 bases are TGTGCCAGCGGGTACCAACGGGAGGTTCCCATGTCTGAGCAGTTCTTC. The full variable domain, completed using reference TRBV28 and TRBJ2-1, is DVKVTQSSRYLVKRTGEKVFLECVQDMDHENMFWYRQDPGLGLRLIYFSYDVKMKEKGDIPEGYSVSREKKERFSLILESASTNQTSMYLCASGYQREVPMSEQFFGPGTRLTVL.

The rearrangement links TRBV6-5 to TRBJ1-5, with a weak D call TRBD1 (5 bases). Germline CDR1 reads MNHEY; CDR2 reads SVGAGI. The germline V and J ends were trimmed by 7 bases and 4 bases, with 11 bases remaining between them. The CDR3 contains 13 residues. The DNA for the CDR3 is TGTGCCAGCATAGGGGCCTTAAATCAGCCCCAGCATTTT. As protein: CASIGALNQPQHF.

The J gene is TRBJ2-7, the V gene TRBV7-5; TRBD2, as called in the table, went unchecked against the DNA. TRBV7-5 is given as a pseudogene. This CDR3 is 15 amino acids long. This chain's CDR3 is CARSLFWDYTYEQYF. The CDR3, as DNA: TGTGCCAGAAGCTTATTTTGGGACTACACCTACGAGCAGTACTTC.

The gene calls are TRBV7-2 and TRBJ2-1, with D hard to call. The length of the CDR3 is 15 residues. The ends were cut back, 5 bases at V and 0 bases at J, with 11 bases in the middle. Looked up from germline, CDR1 is SGHTA and CDR2 is FQGNSA. CDR3: CASSPSPSSYNEQFF. CDR3 coding DNA: TGTGCCAGCAGCCCTTCCCCGAGCTCCTACAATGAGCAGTTCTTC.

This chain joins TRBV27 and TRBJ2-1; D might be TRBD2 (6 bases). The CDR3 runs to 15 residues. Trimming took 3 bases from V and 9 from J, leaving 18 bases between them. Germline V lookup: CDR1 MNHEY, CDR2 SMNVEV (reference sequence). CDR3 region: CASSFGAGSSSEQFF. The CDR3 DNA sequence: TGTGCCAGCAGTTTCGGCGCGGGATCTTCTAGTGAGCAGTTCTTC.

The chain combines TRBV5-4 with TRBJ1-2; 7 nucleotides align to TRBD1. Germline loops: CDR1 SGHNT, CDR2 YYREEE (reference sequence). The CDR3 runs 15 residues. V was pared by 3 bases and J by 3 bases, with 8 bases of the junction left unmatched. This CDR3 is CASSSEQGIDYGYTF. CDR3 in DNA: TGTGCCAGCAGCTCCGAACAGGGGATTGACTATGGCTACACCTTC.

The V and J genes are TRBV27 and TRBJ1-1; possible D gene TRBD1, 6 bases. V was clipped by 4 bases and J by 6 bases, with 15 bases between them. CDR3 length: 14 amino acids. Germline V lookup: CDR1 MNHEY, CDR2 SMNVEV (reference sequence). The CDR3 protein is CASSYDRRDAEAFF. The CDR3 DNA reads as TGTGCCAGCAGTTACGACAGGCGTGACGCTGAAGCTTTCTTT.

This clone was counted a single time. The rearrangement joins TRBV27 to TRBJ2-7, with 8 bases identical to TRBD1. Germline loops: CDR1 MNHEY, CDR2 SMNVEV (reference sequence). The J segment lost 5 bases and the V segment lost 3 bases, leaving 3 bases of the junction unmatched. The CDR3 totals 13 residues. The CDR3 reads CASSLGQADEQYF. CDR3 DNA sequence: TGTGCCAGCAGTTTGGGACAGGCAGACGAGCAGTACTTC.

In DNA, the CDR3 is TGTGCCAGCACCTGGGGACTAGCGGGAATCGCAGATACGCAGTATTTT. Its translation: CASTWGLAGIADTQYF. This chain joins TRBV7-2 and TRBJ2-3, with 13 bases matching TRBD2. V was pared by 7 bases and J by 4 bases, with 8 bases of the junction left unmatched. The germline gives CDR1 SGHTA, CDR2 FQGNSA. The CDR3 contains 16 residues. The variable domain in full, with the rest retrieved from reference TRBV7-2 and TRBJ2-3, is GAGVSQSPSNKVTEKGKDVELRCDPISGHTALYWYRQSLGQGLEFLIYFQGNSAPDKSGLPSDRFSAERTGGSVSTLTIQRTQQEDSAVYLCASTWGLAGIADTQYFGPGTRLTVL.

The chain uses TRBV10-2 and TRBJ1-1, with D possibly TRBD1 on 5 matching bases. Trimming took 6 bases from V and 1 from J, leaving 6 bases between them. Germline assignment: CDR1 WSHSY and CDR2 SAAADI. The CDR3 is 12 amino acids. The CDR3: CASSQGNTEAFF. The DNA for the CDR3 is TGCGCCAGCAGCCAGGGGAACACTGAAGCTTTCTTT.